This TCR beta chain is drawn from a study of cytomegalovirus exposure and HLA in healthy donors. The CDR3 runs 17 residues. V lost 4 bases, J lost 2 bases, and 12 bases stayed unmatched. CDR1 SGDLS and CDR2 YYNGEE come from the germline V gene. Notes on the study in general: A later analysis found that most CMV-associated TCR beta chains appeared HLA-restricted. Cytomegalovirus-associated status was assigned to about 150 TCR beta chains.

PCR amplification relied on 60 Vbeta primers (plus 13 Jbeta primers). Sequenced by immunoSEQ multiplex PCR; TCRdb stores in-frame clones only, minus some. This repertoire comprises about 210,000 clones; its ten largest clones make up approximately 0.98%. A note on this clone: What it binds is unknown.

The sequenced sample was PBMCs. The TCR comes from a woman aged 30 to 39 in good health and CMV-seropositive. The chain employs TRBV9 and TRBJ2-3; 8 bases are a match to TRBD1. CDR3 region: CASSTNAGGADTDTQYF. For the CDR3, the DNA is TGTGCCAGCAGCACTAACGCAGGGGGCGCCGACACAGATACGCAGTATTTT.